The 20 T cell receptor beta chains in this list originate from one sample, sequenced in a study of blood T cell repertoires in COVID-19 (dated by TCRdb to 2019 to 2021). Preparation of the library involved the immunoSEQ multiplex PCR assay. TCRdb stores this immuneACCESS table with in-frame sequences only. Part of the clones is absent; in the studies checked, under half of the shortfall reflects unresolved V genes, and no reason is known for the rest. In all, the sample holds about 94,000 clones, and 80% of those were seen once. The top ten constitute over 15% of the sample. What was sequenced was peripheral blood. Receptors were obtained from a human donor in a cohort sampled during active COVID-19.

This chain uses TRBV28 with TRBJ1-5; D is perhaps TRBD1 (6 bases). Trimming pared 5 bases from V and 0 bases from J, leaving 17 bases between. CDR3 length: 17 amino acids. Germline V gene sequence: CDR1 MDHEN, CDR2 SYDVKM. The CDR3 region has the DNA TGTGCCAGCAGTCGTAACCAGGGGTTCGATAGCAATCAGCCCCAGCATTTT. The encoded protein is CASSRNQGFDSNQPQHF.

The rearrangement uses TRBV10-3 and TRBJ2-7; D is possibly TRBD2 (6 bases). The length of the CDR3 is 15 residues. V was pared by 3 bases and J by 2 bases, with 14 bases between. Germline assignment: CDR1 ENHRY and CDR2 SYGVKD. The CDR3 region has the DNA TGTGCCATCAGTGATCCGACTAGTAAACCCTACGAGCAGTACTTC. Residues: CAISDPTSKPYEQYF.

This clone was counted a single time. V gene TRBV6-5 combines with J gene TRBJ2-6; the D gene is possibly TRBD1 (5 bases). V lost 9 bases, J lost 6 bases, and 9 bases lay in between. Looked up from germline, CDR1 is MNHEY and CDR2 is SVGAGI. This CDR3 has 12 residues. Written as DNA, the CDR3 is TGTGCCAGTAGACAGTCGGCCAACGTCCTGACTTTC. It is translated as CASRQSANVLTF.

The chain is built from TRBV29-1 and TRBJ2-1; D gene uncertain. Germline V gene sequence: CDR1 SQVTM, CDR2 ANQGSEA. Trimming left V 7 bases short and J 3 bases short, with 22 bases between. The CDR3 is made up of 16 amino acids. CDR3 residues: CSAPPTFPVRYNEQFF. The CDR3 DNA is TGCAGCGCCCCTCCAACGTTCCCCGTGCGCTACAATGAGCAGTTCTTC.

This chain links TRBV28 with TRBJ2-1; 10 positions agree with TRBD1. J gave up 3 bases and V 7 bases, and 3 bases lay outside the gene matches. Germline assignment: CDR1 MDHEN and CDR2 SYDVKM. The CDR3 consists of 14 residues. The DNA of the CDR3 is TGTGCCAGCACGGGACAGGGGAACTACAATGAGCAGTTCTTC. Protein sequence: CASTGQGNYNEQFF.

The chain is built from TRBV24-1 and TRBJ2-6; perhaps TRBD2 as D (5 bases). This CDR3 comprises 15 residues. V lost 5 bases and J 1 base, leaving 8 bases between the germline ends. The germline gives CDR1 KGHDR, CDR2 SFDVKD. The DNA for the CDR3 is TGTGCCACCAGTGCCAGGAGGTCTGGGGCCAACGTCCTGACTTTC. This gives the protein CATSARRSGANVLTF.

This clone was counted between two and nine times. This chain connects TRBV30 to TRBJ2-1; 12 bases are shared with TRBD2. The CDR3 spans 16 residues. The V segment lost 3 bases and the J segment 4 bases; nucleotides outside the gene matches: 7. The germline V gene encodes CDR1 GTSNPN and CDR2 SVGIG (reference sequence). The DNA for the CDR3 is TGTGCCTGGAGAGGCCCCGGGACTAGCGGGTACAATGAGCAGTTCTTC. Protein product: CAWRGPGTSGYNEQFF.

The CDR3 protein is CASSPGTGVYGYTF. CDR3 bases: TGTGCCAGCAGCCCAGGGACAGGTGTCTATGGCTACACCTTC. The rearrangement uses TRBV14 and TRBJ1-2; 8 bases are a match to TRBD1. Trimming at V came to 4 bases and at J to 4 bases, leaving 5 bases not matched to a gene. The CDR3 is 14 amino acids. The germline gives CDR1 SGHDN, CDR2 FVKESK. Together with reference TRBV14 and TRBJ1-2, the CDR3 gives the full variable domain: EAGVTQFPSHSVIEKGQTVTLRCDPISGHDNLYWYRRVMGKEIKFLLHFVKESKQDESGMPNNRFLAERTGGTYSTLKVQPAELEDSGVYFCASSPGTGVYGYTFGSGTRLTVV.

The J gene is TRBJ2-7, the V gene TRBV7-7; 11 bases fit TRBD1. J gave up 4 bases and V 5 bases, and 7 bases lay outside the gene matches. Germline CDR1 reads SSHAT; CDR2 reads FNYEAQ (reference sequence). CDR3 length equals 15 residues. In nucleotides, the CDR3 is TGTGCCAGCAGCGAGGGACAGGGGGGAAGGTACGAGCAGTACTTC. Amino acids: CASSEGQGGRYEQYF.

CDR3 in amino acids: CAWGGGSPYEQYF. CDR3 bases: TGTGCCTGGGGGGGCGGGAGTCCCTACGAGCAGTACTTC. This rearrangement joins TRBV30 to TRBJ2-7; a weak D match, TRBD2 (7 bases). CDR3 length equals 13 residues. Germline CDR1 GTSNPN, CDR2 SVGIG (reference sequence). Trimming took off 5 bases at V and 2 bases at J, with 13 bases between the two ends.

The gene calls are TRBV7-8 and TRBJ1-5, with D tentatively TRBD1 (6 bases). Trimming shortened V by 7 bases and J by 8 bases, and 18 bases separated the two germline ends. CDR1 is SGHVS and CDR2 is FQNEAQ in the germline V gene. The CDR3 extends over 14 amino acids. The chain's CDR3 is CASTRTGGGKPQHF. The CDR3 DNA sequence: TGTGCCAGCACCCGGACGGGGGGCGGGAAGCCCCAGCATTTT.

The CDR3 DNA follows: TGTGCCAGCAGCCAACGGCGGGAGGCGTACGAGCAGTACTTC. This codes for CASSQRREAYEQYF. This chain uses TRBV4-2 with TRBJ2-7; 8 bases are a match to TRBD2. The CDR3 is 14 residues long. Germline CDR1 reads LGHNA; CDR2 reads YNFKEQ. Unmatched junction bases numbered 4, after V lost 2 bases and J lost 4 bases.

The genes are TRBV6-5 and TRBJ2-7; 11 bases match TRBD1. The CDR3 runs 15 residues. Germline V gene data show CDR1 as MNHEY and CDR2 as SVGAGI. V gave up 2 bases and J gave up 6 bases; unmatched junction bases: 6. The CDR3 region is CASSYPAGTGGEQYF. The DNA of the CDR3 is TGTGCCAGCAGTTACCCAGCCGGGACAGGGGGCGAGCAGTACTTC.

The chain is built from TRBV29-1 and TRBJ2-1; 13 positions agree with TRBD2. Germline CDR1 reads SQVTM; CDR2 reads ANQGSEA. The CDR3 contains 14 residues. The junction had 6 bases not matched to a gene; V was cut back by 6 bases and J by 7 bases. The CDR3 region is CSVETSGRYNEQFF. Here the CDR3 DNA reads TGCAGCGTGGAGACTAGCGGGAGGTATAATGAGCAGTTCTTC.

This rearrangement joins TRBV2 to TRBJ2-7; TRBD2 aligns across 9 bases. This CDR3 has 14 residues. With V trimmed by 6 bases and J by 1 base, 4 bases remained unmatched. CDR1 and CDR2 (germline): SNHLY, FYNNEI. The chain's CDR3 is CASRRLAASYEQYF. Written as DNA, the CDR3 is TGTGCCAGCAGAAGACTAGCGGCTTCCTACGAGCAGTACTTC.

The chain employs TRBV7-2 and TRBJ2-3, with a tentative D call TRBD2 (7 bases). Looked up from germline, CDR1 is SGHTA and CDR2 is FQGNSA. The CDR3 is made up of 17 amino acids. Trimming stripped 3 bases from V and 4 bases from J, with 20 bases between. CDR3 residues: CASSFVRGGPGADTQYF. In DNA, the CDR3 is TGTGCCAGCAGCTTCGTAAGGGGGGGCCCCGGGGCAGATACGCAGTATTTT. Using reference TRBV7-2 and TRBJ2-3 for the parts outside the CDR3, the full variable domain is GAGVSQSPSNKVTEKGKDVELRCDPISGHTALYWYRQSLGQGLEFLIYFQGNSAPDKSGLPSDRFSAERTGGSVSTLTIQRTQQEDSAVYLCASSFVRGGPGADTQYFGPGTRLTVL.

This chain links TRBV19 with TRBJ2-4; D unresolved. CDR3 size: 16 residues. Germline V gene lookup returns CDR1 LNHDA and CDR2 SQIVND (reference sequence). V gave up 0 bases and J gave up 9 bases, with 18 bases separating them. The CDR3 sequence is CASSIDPGTVRTIQYF. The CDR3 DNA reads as TGTGCCAGTAGTATAGATCCTGGTACAGTAAGAACCATTCAGTACTTC.

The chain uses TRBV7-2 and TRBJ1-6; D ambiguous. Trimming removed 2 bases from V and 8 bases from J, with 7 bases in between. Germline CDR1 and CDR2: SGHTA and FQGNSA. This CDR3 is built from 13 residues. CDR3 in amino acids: CASSLYTDSPLHF. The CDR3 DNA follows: TGTGCCAGCAGCTTATATACAGATTCACCCCTCCACTTT.

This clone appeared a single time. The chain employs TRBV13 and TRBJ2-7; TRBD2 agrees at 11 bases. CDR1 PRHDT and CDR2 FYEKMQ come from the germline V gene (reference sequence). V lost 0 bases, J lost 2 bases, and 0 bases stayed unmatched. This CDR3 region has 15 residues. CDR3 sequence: CASSLGLAGAYEQYF. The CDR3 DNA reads TGTGCCAGCAGCTTAGGACTAGCGGGGGCCTACGAGCAGTACTTC.

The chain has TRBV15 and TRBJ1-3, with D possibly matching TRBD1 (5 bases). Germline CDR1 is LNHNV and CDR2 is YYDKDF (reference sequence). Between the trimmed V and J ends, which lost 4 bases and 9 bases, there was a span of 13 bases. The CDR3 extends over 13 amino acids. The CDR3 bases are TGTGCCACCAGCATCTCCAGGGCTGGCACCATATATTTT. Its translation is CATSISRAGTIYF.